This TCR beta chain originates from a study of T cell repertoires in cytomegalovirus infection. Study details: Public TCR beta signatures were indicative of both CMV infection and a matching HLA type. Study-wide results and caveats: Summed frequency of public TCR beta families distinguished CMV carriers with the relevant HLA. Across the ex vivo response, the dominant clonotypes were HLA-C-restricted CMV-specific TCR beta clonotypes.

TCRdb reanalysed the reads using MiXCR and keeps one entry per CDR3 protein. There are 200,000 to 300,000 distinct CDR3 sequences in the sample; roughly an eighth occur only once, and 1.5% to 2% lies in the top ten. This clonotype was recorded many times. What it binds is not known. The CDR3 loop spans 12 amino acids. Between the trimmed V and J ends, which lost 6 bases and 6 bases, there was a span of 10 bases. Germline V CDR1 and CDR2: MDHEN, SYDVKM. The source material was PBMCs. The TCR comes from a human donor in good health (CMV status not recorded). Some clones in this sample may be carry-over from other donors' samples. The chain carries TRBV28 and TRBJ2-3, with unresolved D. CDR3 in DNA: TGTGCCAGCAGCCGTTTACCTGATACGCAGTATTTT. It is translated as CASSRLPDTQYF.